The text below deals with one T cell receptor (beta chain). Its antigen is currently unknown. This record comes from a study of cytomegalovirus exposure and HLA in healthy donors. Study-wide points: Confirmation was obtained in vitro that a few CMV-associated chains are specific for CMV antigens.

The PCR had 60 Vbeta and 13 Jbeta primers. The repertoire was sequenced with immunoSEQ multiplex PCR; TCRdb's copy has only in-frame clones and lacks some. This table holds under 200,000 clones. The CDR3 spans 14 residues. The V gene's germline CDR1 is MNHNS and CDR2 SASEGT. Trimming took off 8 bases at V and 4 bases at J, with 17 bases between the two ends. The chain is built from TRBV6-1 and TRBJ2-5, with D possibly TRBD2 on 5 matching bases. Sequencing was performed on PBMCs. The receptor was isolated from a man aged 25 to 40 in good health and CMV-seronegative. The CDR3 nucleotides are TGTGCCAGCGGAGTACTAGGACCTCGAGAGACCCAGTACTTC. This gives the protein CASGVLGPRETQYF.